This T cell receptor beta chain appears in the sequencing data of a study of identifying expanded T cells in peripheral blood. TCRdb's copy holds only in-frame clones and misses some; the assay was immunoSEQ multiplex PCR. The table has more than 70,000 clones, around 86% seen once. Germline loops: CDR1 MGHRA, CDR2 YSYEKL. The CDR3 loop spans 14 amino acids. V lost 3 bases and J 12 bases, leaving 20 bases between the germline ends. The clonotype was recovered from a person aged 18 to 70 in good health. This chain links TRBV4-1 with TRBJ1-2; possibly TRBD1 for D (6 bases). Sample: blood. The CDR3 reads CASSHNGQSGSDTF. In nucleotides, the CDR3 is TGCGCCAGCAGCCACAATGGACAGAGCGGCTCCGACACCTTC.